This paragraph covers one T cell receptor beta chain sequence. Its antigen is currently unknown. These data originate in a study of cytomegalovirus exposure and HLA in healthy donors. Overall study context: Around 80 million unique TCRs from HLA-typed donors were held in an early data release.

Study results and limitations: A further, later analysis showed that HLA-associated TCR beta chains (compared with equally common others) were more clonally expanded.

PCR used 60 Vbeta primers and 13 Jbeta primers. Under the authors' procedure: Counted up in a later analysis, unique TCR beta chains came to some 72 million, with roughly 11 million shared. Measured with immunoSEQ multiplex PCR; TCRdb has only the in-frame clones, and not every one. The DNA gave D and trimming, while V, J and clone size come from that table. The sample includes 150,000 or so clones, approximately 85% of them seen just once. The V gene's germline CDR1 is MGHDK and CDR2 SYGVNS. The CDR3 spans 14 residues. With 5 bases clipped from V and 11 bases from J, the junction kept 7 bases outside the gene matches.

V gene TRBV25-1 combines with J gene TRBJ1-6; 9 nucleotides match TRBD1. This receptor was identified in a woman aged 18 to 35 in good health and CMV-seronegative. The specimen was PBMCs. This CDR3 is CASSSGTGTTPLHF. The CDR3 bases are TGTGCCAGCAGTTCCGGGACAGGGACTACACCCCTCCACTTT.